The T cell receptor beta chain under discussion was sequenced for a study of cytomegalovirus exposure and HLA in healthy donors. Trimming shortened V by 6 bases and J by 5 bases, and 7 bases separated the two germline ends. Germline lookup yields CDR1 MNHEY and CDR2 SVGAGI. This CDR3 is built from 12 residues. Researchers ran the PCR with 60 Vbeta and 13 Jbeta primers. Assay used: immunoSEQ multiplex PCR; TCRdb lists only in-frame clones, some missing. The sample contains about 110,000 clones, 70% to 80% of which appear only once. The chain carries TRBV6-5 and TRBJ2-2, with D perhaps matching TRBD1 (5 bases). The sequence came from a man between 18 and 29 years old in good health and CMV-seronegative. The sequenced material came from PBMCs. The CDR3 DNA reads as TGTGCCAGCAGACAGGTTACCGGGGAGCTGTTTTTT. Protein: CASRQVTGELFF.